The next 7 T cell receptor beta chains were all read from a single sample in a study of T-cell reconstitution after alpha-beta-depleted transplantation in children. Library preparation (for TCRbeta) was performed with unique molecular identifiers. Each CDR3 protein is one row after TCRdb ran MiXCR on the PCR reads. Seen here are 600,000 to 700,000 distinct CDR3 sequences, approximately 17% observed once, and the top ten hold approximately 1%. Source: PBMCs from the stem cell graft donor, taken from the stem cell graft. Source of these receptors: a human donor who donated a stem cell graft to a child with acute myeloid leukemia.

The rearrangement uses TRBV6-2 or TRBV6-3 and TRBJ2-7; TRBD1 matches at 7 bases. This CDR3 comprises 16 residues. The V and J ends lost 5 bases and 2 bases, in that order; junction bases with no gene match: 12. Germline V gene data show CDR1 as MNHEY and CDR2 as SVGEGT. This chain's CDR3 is CASSPEPHRGTYEQYV. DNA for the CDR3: TGTGCCAGCAGTCCGGAGCCCCACAGGGGAACCTACGAGCAGTACGTC.

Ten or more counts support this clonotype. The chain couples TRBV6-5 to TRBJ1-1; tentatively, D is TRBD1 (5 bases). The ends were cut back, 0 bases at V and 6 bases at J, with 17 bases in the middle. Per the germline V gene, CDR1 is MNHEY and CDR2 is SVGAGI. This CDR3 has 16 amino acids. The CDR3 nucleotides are TGTGCCAGCAGTTACTCACTGGGGACTAAGGGGTCTGAAGCTTTCTTT. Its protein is CASSYSLGTKGSEAFF.

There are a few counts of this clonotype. CDR3 sequence reads: CSAGGLTLGYEQYF. The CDR3, as DNA: TGCAGTGCCGGCGGACTCACCTTGGGCTACGAGCAGTACTTC. The chain couples TRBV20-1 to TRBJ2-7; weak D call: TRBD2 (5 bases). Deletions cut 6 bases from V and 3 bases from J, with 18 bases between. The CDR3 consists of 14 residues. Germline-derived CDR1 and CDR2 are DFQATT and SNEGSKA (reference sequence).

CDR3 loop: CAISGAGGEGTEAFF. DNA for the CDR3: TGTGCCATCAGTGGGGCCGGGGGGGAGGGCACTGAAGCTTTCTTT. The chain carries TRBV10-3 and TRBJ1-1, with a possible D match to TRBD1 (5 bases). Germline CDR1 is ENHRY and CDR2 is SYGVKD. The germline V and J ends were trimmed by 4 bases and 4 bases, with 16 bases remaining between them. The CDR3 contains 15 residues.

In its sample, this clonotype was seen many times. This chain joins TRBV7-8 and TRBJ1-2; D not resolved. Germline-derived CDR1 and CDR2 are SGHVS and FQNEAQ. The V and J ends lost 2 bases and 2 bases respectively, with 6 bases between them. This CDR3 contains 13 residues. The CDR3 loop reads CASSLRPNYGYTF. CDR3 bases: TGTGCCAGCAGCTTACGTCCGAACTATGGCTACACCTTC.

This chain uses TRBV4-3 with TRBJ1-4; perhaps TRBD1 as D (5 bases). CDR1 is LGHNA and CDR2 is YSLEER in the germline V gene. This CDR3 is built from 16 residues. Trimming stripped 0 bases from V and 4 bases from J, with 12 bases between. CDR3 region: CASSQEQGDLNEKLFF. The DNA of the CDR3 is TGCGCCAGCAGCCAAGAGCAAGGGGACCTTAATGAAAAACTGTTTTTT.

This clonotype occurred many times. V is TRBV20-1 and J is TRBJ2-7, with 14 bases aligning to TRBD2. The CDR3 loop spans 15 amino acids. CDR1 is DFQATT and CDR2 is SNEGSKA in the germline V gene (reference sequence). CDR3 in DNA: TGCAGCGCTAGACCGACTAGCGGGGGGGCGTACGAGCAGTACGTC. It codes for CSARPTSGGAYEQYV.